Listed below are T cell receptor beta chains from one sample, sequenced in a study of T cells in Graves' hyperthyroidism and ophthalmopathy. TCRdb re-analysed the multiplex PCR reads in MiXCR, keeping a single row per CDR3 protein. Of 550,000 to 600,000 distinct CDR3 sequences in the sample, roughly 50% are singletons; the top ten hold 15% to 20%. The sample taken for sequencing was peripheral blood or thyroid tissue (not recorded which). These receptors all stem from an adult woman with Graves' disease, either hyperthyroidism or ophthalmopathy (not recorded which). Both conserved end residues are part of each CDR3. The D gene is left open where the match is weak. Size tells how often a clone was seen (once, few, many) or the class of an expanded clone, and some rows leave it out.

j_call	clone_size	d_call	v_call	cdr3_aa	cdr3_nt
TRBJ2-5	many	NA	TRBV6-5	CASSYLLVPGDQETQYF	TGTGCCAGCAGTTATCTTTTGGTGCCAGGGGACCAAGAGACCCAGTACTTC
TRBJ2-5	many	TRBD2	TRBV9	CASSFASGRAETQYF	TGTGCCAGCAGCTTTGCTAGCGGGAGGGCGGAGACCCAGTACTTC
TRBJ2-2	many	NA	TRBV5-1	CASSLGKTTGELFF	TGCGCCAGCAGCTTGGGGAAGACCACCGGGGAGCTGTTTTTT
TRBJ1-1	NA	NA	TRBV20-1	CSARDRIWGAEAFF	TGCAGTGCTAGAGATCGGATTTGGGGCGCTGAAGCTTTCTTT
TRBJ2-7	NA	NA	TRBV2	CASSLTFALSYEQYF	TGTGCCAGCAGTTTAACGTTCGCCCTCTCCTACGAGCAGTACTTC
TRBJ1-4	NA	NA	TRBV7-9	CASSPDSTRKLFF	TGTGCCAGCAGTCCTGACAGTACTCGAAAACTGTTTTTT
TRBJ1-1	many	NA	TRBV4-1	CASSQEGLGLEEAFF	TGCGCCAGCAGCCAAGAAGGATTGGGTTTGGAGGAAGCTTTCTTT
TRBJ2-2	NA	NA	TRBV2	CASSYPGGLFF	TGTGCCAGCAGTTATCCCGGGGGGCTGTTTTTT
TRBJ2-2	NA	NA	TRBV7-2	CASSSFSLGELFF	TGTGCCAGCAGCTCCTTCTCCCTCGGGGAGCTGTTTTTT
TRBJ2-3	few	NA	TRBV7-3	CASSYGGASTDTQYF	TGTGCCAGCAGTTACGGCGGAGCTAGCACAGATACGCAGTATTTT
TRBJ1-1	NA	TRBD1	TRBV5-1	CASSPGQGLRNTEAFF	TGCGCCAGCAGCCCGGGACAGGGGCTCAGGAACACTGAAGCTTTCTTT
TRBJ1-2	NA	TRBD1	TRBV6-5	CASSYYPGQFYGYTF	TGTGCCAGCAGTTACTATCCGGGACAGTTCTATGGCTACACCTTC
TRBJ2-6	NA	NA	TRBV19	CASERGYSGANVLTF	TGTGCCAGCGAAAGGGGGTACTCTGGGGCCAACGTCCTGACTTTC
TRBJ1-2	many	NA	TRBV12-3/TRBV12-4	CASSLSAGGRGYTF	TGTGCCAGCAGTTTAAGCGCCGGGGGCCGTGGCTACACCTTC
TRBJ2-2	NA	NA	TRBV6-1	CASSNPLTGELFF	TGTGCCAGCAGCAATCCCTTGACGGGGGAGCTGTTTTTT
TRBJ1-1	many	NA	TRBV5-4	CASKSPGIRNTEAFF	TGTGCCAGCAAGAGCCCGGGGATTCGGAACACTGAAGCTTTCTTT
TRBJ2-5	NA	TRBD1	TRBV11-2	CASTATGGLETQYF	TGTGCCAGCACTGCGACAGGGGGCCTAGAGACCCAGTACTTC
TRBJ2-2	once	NA	TRBV28	CASSLTALNTGELFF	TGTGCCAGCAGTTTAACTGCCCTGAACACCGGGGAGCTGTTTTTT
TRBJ1-5	NA	TRBD1	TRBV2	CASRGTGSQPQHF	TGTGCCAGCCGAGGGACAGGGAGTCAGCCCCAGCATTTT